Below, 5 T cell receptor beta chains from the same sample are listed, as sequenced in a study of blood T cell repertoires in COVID-19. Repertoires were generated with immunoSEQ multiplex PCR, while TCRdb's copy carries only in-frame clones and drops some. The table lists some 260,000 clones, 85% to 90% of them singletons. Input material: peripheral blood. The receptors here all came from a woman between 35 and 50 years old who had recovered from COVID-19.

The rearrangement links TRBV7-2 to TRBJ2-2; D is possibly TRBD2 (5 bases). V was cut by 1 base and J by 7 bases, with 10 bases left in between. The CDR3 totals 14 residues. Germline V gene data show CDR1 as SGHTA and CDR2 as FQGNSA. CDR3 sequence reads: CASSLGETGGELFF. DNA of the CDR3: TGTGCCAGCAGCTTAGGGGAGACTGGCGGGGAGCTGTTTTTT.

The CDR3 DNA is TGTGCTAGTGGTTTGGTATGGGACAGGGGCCAAGAGACCCAGTACTTC. Translated, it gives CASGLVWDRGQETQYF. The rearrangement joins TRBV12-5 to TRBJ2-5; 10 bases are shared with TRBD1. Losses at the gene ends were 0 bases for V and 1 base for J; bases not matched to a gene: 2. The CDR3 spans 16 residues. The germline V gene encodes CDR1 LGHNT and CDR2 FRNRAP.

As concerns this clone: Other DNA sequences of this sample code for an identical CDR3. The chain combines TRBV7-9 with TRBJ2-1; 8 positions match TRBD1. Looked up from germline, CDR1 is SEHNR and CDR2 is FQNEAQ (reference sequence). Losses at the gene ends were 5 bases for V and 0 bases for J; bases not matched to a gene: 3. The CDR3 loop spans 15 amino acids. CDR3: CASSPGQGSYNEQFF. The CDR3 nucleotides read TGTGCCAGCAGCCCAGGACAGGGCTCCTACAATGAGCAGTTCTTC.

The chain links TRBV7-2 to TRBJ1-2, with unresolved D. There are 12 residues in the CDR3. The V end lost 5 bases, the J end lost 2 bases, and 6 bases lay between the germline ends. Germline V gene data show CDR1 as SGHTA and CDR2 as FQGNSA. For the CDR3, the DNA is TGTGCCAGCAGCCCACACAACTATGGCTACACCTTC. As protein: CASSPHNYGYTF. Supplemented by reference TRBV7-2 and TRBJ1-2, the full variable domain reads GAGVSQSPSNKVTEKGKDVELRCDPISGHTALYWYRQSLGQGLEFLIYFQGNSAPDKSGLPSDRFSAERTGGSVSTLTIQRTQQEDSAVYLCASSPHNYGYTFGSGTRLTVV.

This chain joins TRBV5-8 and TRBJ1-5, with D perhaps TRBD1 (6 bases). Germline lookup yields CDR1 SGHTS and CDR2 YDEGEE. Between the trimmed V and J ends, which lost 4 bases and 5 bases, there was a span of 13 bases. CDR3 size: 14 residues. The CDR3 DNA follows: TGTGCCAGCAGCAACGACAGGTTCGATCAGCCCCAGCATTTT. Protein: CASSNDRFDQPQHF.